A single sample gave rise to the 28 T cell receptor beta chains below, sequenced in a study of cytomegalovirus exposure and HLA in healthy donors. Use of 60 Vbeta and 13 Jbeta primers characterized the PCR. TCRdb's copy holds only in-frame clones and misses some; the assay was immunoSEQ multiplex PCR. The sample shows around 170,000 clones, around 81% of them seen only once. Sequencing was performed on PBMCs. These TCRs come from a man aged 40-55 years in good health and CMV-seronegative.

The V gene is TRBV4-3, the J gene TRBJ2-7, with D tentatively TRBD1 (5 bases). V was clipped by 1 base and J by 3 bases, with 13 bases between them. The germline V gene has CDR1 LGHNA and CDR2 YSLEER. CDR3 length equals 15 residues. The chain's CDR3 is CASSQGAGPLYEQYF. CDR3 coding DNA: TGCGCCAGCAGCCAAGGGGCAGGGCCTCTCTACGAGCAGTACTTC.

V is TRBV19 and J is TRBJ2-5, with D possibly matching TRBD1 (6 bases). V was clipped by 5 bases and J by 5 bases, with 9 bases between them. Germline lookup yields CDR1 LNHDA and CDR2 SQIVND (reference sequence). The CDR3 runs to 12 residues. The CDR3 nucleotides read TGTGCCAGTAGTCAGGGGTTTGAGACCCAGTACTTC. This gives the protein CASSQGFETQYF.

A remark on this clone: Other DNA sequences in the sample encode the same CDR3. The J gene is TRBJ1-1, the V gene TRBV5-4, with 9 bases that match TRBD1. V was pared by 3 bases and J by 5 bases, with 2 bases of the junction left unmatched. Germline V CDR1 and CDR2: SGHNT, YYREEE (reference sequence). The CDR3 is made up of 13 amino acids. CDR3 nucleotide sequence: TGTGCCAGCAGCTCGGACAGGGGAACTGAAGCTTTCTTT. This codes for CASSSDRGTEAFF.

This chain joins TRBV18 and TRBJ2-7; 14 nucleotides line up with TRBD2. Per the germline V gene, CDR1 is KGHSH and CDR2 is LQKENI. There are 17 residues in the CDR3. V shed 6 bases, J shed 0 bases, and the junction held 7 bases outside the gene matches. The CDR3 sequence is CASSQGLAGESSYEQYF. For the CDR3, the DNA is TGTGCCAGCTCGCAGGGACTAGCGGGAGAGAGCTCCTACGAGCAGTACTTC.

This clone was observed a single time. V is TRBV7-8 and J is TRBJ2-2; TRBD1 is a possible D gene (6 bases). Trimming removed 5 bases at V and 3 bases at J, with 13 bases between. The CDR3 extends over 15 amino acids. Germline V gives CDR1 SGHVS, CDR2 FQNEAQ. CDR3 coding DNA: TGTGCCAGCAGCCACCGGGACACTTACACCGGGGAGCTGTTTTTT. Its protein is CASSHRDTYTGELFF. Drawing the rest from reference TRBV7-8 and TRBJ2-2, the complete variable domain is GAGVSQSPRYKVAKRGQDVALRCDPISGHVSLFWYQQALGQGPEFLTYFQNEAQLDKSGLPSDRFFAERPEGSVSTLKIQRTQQEDSAVYLCASSHRDTYTGELFFGEGSRLTVL.

A few counts support this clone. The V and J genes are TRBV7-2 and TRBJ1-2, with 9 bases that match TRBD1. CDR3 length equals 14 residues. Germline-derived CDR1 and CDR2 are SGHTA and FQGNSA. J was trimmed by 3 bases and V by 5 bases; bases with no gene match: 4. The DNA of the CDR3 is TGTGCCAGCAGCACCGGGACAGGGCACTATGGCTACACCTTC. Residues: CASSTGTGHYGYTF.

This chain joins TRBV19 and TRBJ2-3; 7 positions match TRBD2. The germline V gene has CDR1 LNHDA and CDR2 SQIVND (reference sequence). This CDR3 has 14 residues. The junction had 4 bases not matched to a gene; V was cut back by 5 bases and J by 2 bases. CDR3 nucleotides: TGTGCCAGTAGTGTGGAGCGGGACACAGATACGCAGTATTTT. Translation gives CASSVERDTDTQYF.

The chain employs TRBV9 and TRBJ1-6, with a weak D call TRBD1 (6 bases). CDR1 and CDR2 from the germline V gene are SGDLS and YYNGEE. This CDR3 is built from 13 residues. With 9 bases removed from V and 9 bases from J, the gap between germline ends came to 16 bases. The CDR3: CATKGGGGSPLHF. CDR3 DNA: TGTGCCACAAAAGGGGGGGGCGGTTCACCCCTCCACTTT. Complete variable domain (other parts from reference TRBV9 and TRBJ1-6): DSGVTQTPKHLITATGQRVTLRCSPRSGDLSVYWYQQSLDQGLQFLIQYYNGEERAKGNILERFSAQQFPDLHSELNLSSLELGDSALYFCATKGGGGSPLHFGNGTRLTVT.

This chain joins TRBV6-5 and TRBJ2-7; 7 positions match TRBD2. V dropped 6 bases and J dropped 3; count of bases not matched to a gene: 2. The CDR3 length is 12 residues. Looked up from germline, CDR1 is MNHEY and CDR2 is SVGAGI. CDR3 amino acids: CASRGGVYEQYF. The CDR3 DNA reads TGTGCCAGCAGGGGAGGGGTCTACGAGCAGTACTTC.

This clone has only one observation. The rearrangement joins TRBV18 to TRBJ2-5; TRBD1 is a possible D gene (6 bases). The CDR3 contains 16 residues. Germline V lookup: CDR1 KGHSH, CDR2 LQKENI. V was clipped by 4 bases and J by 4 bases, with 19 bases between them. The CDR3 bases are TGTGCCAGCTCACAACGAGGGGGAGCAGTCGGAGAGACCCAGTACTTC. This translates into CASSQRGGAVGETQYF.

This chain links TRBV5-6 with TRBJ2-7; 11 nucleotides line up with TRBD1. The trim removed 5 bases at V and 2 bases at J, leaving 3 bases unmatched. Germline V gene sequence: CDR1 SGHDT, CDR2 YYEEEE. This CDR3 has 14 amino acids. The CDR3 coding sequence is TGTGCCAGCAGTGGGACAGGGGGGCCCTACGAGCAGTACTTC. It translates to CASSGTGGPYEQYF.

The V call is TRBV6-5, the J call TRBJ1-1, with 9 bases aligning to TRBD1. V dropped 0 bases and J dropped 6; count of bases not matched to a gene: 5. The CDR3 contains 15 residues. CDR1 and CDR2 from the germline V gene are MNHEY and SVGAGI. CDR3: CASSYSRQGEAEAFF. CDR3 nucleotide sequence: TGTGCCAGCAGTTACTCTAGACAGGGGGAGGCTGAAGCTTTCTTT.

The V call is TRBV9, the J call TRBJ1-2; 7 bases agree with TRBD1. With 4 bases clipped from V and 2 bases from J, the junction kept 5 bases outside the gene matches. The CDR3 covers 14 residues. Per the germline V gene, CDR1 is SGDLS and CDR2 is YYNGEE. The CDR3 is CASSLQGVNYGYTF. The CDR3 DNA reads TGTGCCAGCAGCTTGCAGGGGGTCAACTATGGCTACACCTTC. The whole variable domain, remainder taken from reference TRBV9 and TRBJ1-2, is DSGVTQTPKHLITATGQRVTLRCSPRSGDLSVYWYQQSLDQGLQFLIQYYNGEERAKGNILERFSAQQFPDLHSELNLSSLELGDSALYFCASSLQGVNYGYTFGSGTRLTVV.

This rearrangement joins TRBV27 to TRBJ1-2; 9 nucleotides line up with TRBD1. Germline CDR1 and CDR2: MNHEY and SMNVEV (reference sequence). The V segment lost 6 bases and the J segment 8 bases; nucleotides outside the gene matches: 10. There are 14 residues in the CDR3. DNA of the CDR3: TGTGCCAGCAGGCCGGATACAGGGGGCGGCGGCTACACCTTC. The encoded protein is CASRPDTGGGGYTF.

The chain links TRBV9 to TRBJ2-2; 9 bases are a match to TRBD2. The CDR3 covers 16 residues. Trimming at V came to 0 bases and at J to 4 bases, leaving 4 bases not matched to a gene. CDR1 and CDR2 from the germline V gene are SGDLS and YYNGEE. The CDR3: CASSVGSGRVTGELFF. DNA of the CDR3: TGTGCCAGCAGCGTAGGTAGCGGGAGAGTCACCGGGGAGCTGTTTTTT.

CDR3 loop: CASSQGSDRASYEQYF. The CDR3 region has the DNA TGCGCCAGCAGCCAAGGATCGGACAGGGCATCCTACGAGCAGTACTTC. The chain combines TRBV4-3 with TRBJ2-7, with 8 bases that match TRBD1. Trimming removed 1 base from V and 1 base from J; junction bases left unmatched: 6. The CDR3 runs 16 residues. Germline lookup yields CDR1 LGHNA and CDR2 YSLEER.

J is TRBJ1-2 and V is TRBV13; tentative D call: TRBD1 (6 bases). V was cut by 2 bases and J by 8 bases, with 15 bases left in between. This CDR3 spans 14 amino acids. Germline V gives CDR1 PRHDT, CDR2 FYEKMQ (reference sequence). CDR3 protein: CASSLKAGVGGYTF. The CDR3 bases are TGTGCCAGCAGCTTAAAGGCAGGGGTGGGAGGCTACACCTTC.

This clone has a handful of counts. The rearrangement joins TRBV5-1 to TRBJ2-1, with 8 bases matching TRBD2. V gave up 3 bases and J gave up 4 bases; unmatched junction bases: 6. The CDR3 runs 15 residues. Germline V gene lookup returns CDR1 SGHRS and CDR2 YFSETQ. Here the CDR3 DNA reads TGCGCCAGCAGCTCGGGACTAGATGGTTACAATGAGCAGTTCTTC. Its protein is CASSSGLDGYNEQFF.

This clone has just a few counts. The gene calls are TRBV2 and TRBJ2-3; TRBD2 matches 7 bases. V gave up 9 bases and J gave up 2 bases; unmatched junction bases: 8. CDR3 length: 14 amino acids. Germline loops: CDR1 SNHLY, CDR2 FYNNEI. CDR3 region: CASGRERDTDTQYF. In nucleotides, the CDR3 is TGTGCCAGTGGAAGGGAGCGGGACACAGATACGCAGTATTTT.

The chain couples TRBV7-9 to TRBJ2-7; D is possibly TRBD2 (5 bases). Between the trimmed V and J ends, which lost 3 bases and 1 base, there was a span of 13 bases. This CDR3 is 15 amino acids long. Germline-derived CDR1 and CDR2 are SEHNR and FQNEAQ (reference sequence). The CDR3 reads CASSLPAGLSYEQYF. The CDR3 DNA reads TGTGCCAGCAGCTTGCCTGCGGGCCTTTCCTACGAGCAGTACTTC.

V and J are TRBV19 and TRBJ2-5, with 7 bases fitting TRBD2. The CDR3 contains 13 residues. Per germline, CDR1 LNHDA and CDR2 SQIVND (reference sequence). V was pared by 6 bases and J by 5 bases, with 6 bases of the junction left unmatched. For the CDR3, the DNA is TGTGCCAGTAGCCCGGTGGGAGGGGAGACCCAGTACTTC. Its protein is CASSPVGGETQYF. The full variable domain, in which reference TRBV19 and TRBJ2-5 provide the parts outside the CDR3, is DGGITQSPKYLFRKEGQNVTLSCEQNLNHDAMYWYRQDPGQGLRLIYYSQIVNDFQKGDIAEGYSVSREKKESFPLTVTSAQKNPTAFYLCASSPVGGETQYFGPGTRLLVL.

The chain combines TRBV11-3 with TRBJ2-5; D gene ambiguous. This CDR3 is built from 13 residues. Germline V gene data show CDR1 as SGHNT and CDR2 as YENEEA. V was cut by 5 bases and J by 5 bases, with 12 bases left in between. Written as DNA, the CDR3 is TGTGCCAGCAGCCTTTCAATTGAGGAGACCCAGTACTTC. It translates to CASSLSIEETQYF.

The chain employs TRBV5-1 and TRBJ2-7, with 13 bases fitting TRBD2. The CDR3 extends over 15 amino acids. Germline V gene sequence: CDR1 SGHRS, CDR2 YFSETQ. Unmatched junction bases numbered 5, after V lost 4 bases and J lost 4 bases. CDR3 region: CASSQGLAGAYEQYF. The CDR3 coding sequence is TGCGCCAGCAGCCAAGGACTAGCGGGAGCTTACGAGCAGTACTTC.

The gene calls are TRBV10-3 and TRBJ1-6; 8 positions match TRBD1. The CDR3 consists of 13 residues. After removal of 6 bases from V and 7 bases from J, the junction contained 2 bases not matched to a gene. Germline values: CDR1 ENHRY, CDR2 SYGVKD. In nucleotides, the CDR3 is TGTGCCATCAGGGACAGGGAGAATTCACCCCTCCACTTT. Translation gives CAIRDRENSPLHF.

This sequence joins TRBV19 and TRBJ1-2; D uncertain. Germline V gene data show CDR1 as LNHDA and CDR2 as SQIVND (reference sequence). This CDR3 has 13 amino acids. V was cut by 3 bases and J by 3 bases, with 8 bases left in between. CDR3 loop: CASSMQADYGYTF. The CDR3 DNA reads as TGTGCCAGTAGTATGCAGGCCGACTATGGCTACACCTTC.

This chain uses TRBV10-3 with TRBJ2-3; a possible D gene is TRBD2 (5 bases). The CDR3 runs 16 residues. The germline gives CDR1 ENHRY, CDR2 SYGVKD. V lost 7 bases, J lost 5 bases, and 22 bases lay in between. CDR3 protein: CAITRSTVEGEDTQYF. The CDR3 bases are TGTGCCATCACCAGATCCACAGTCGAGGGAGAAGATACGCAGTATTTT.

The V call is TRBV4-3, the J call TRBJ2-7; TRBD2 matches 9 bases. The CDR3 extends over 17 amino acids. The V gene's germline CDR1 is LGHNA and CDR2 YSLEER. With 0 bases clipped from V and 3 bases from J, the junction kept 9 bases outside the gene matches. The CDR3 sequence: CASSQDKASGTYYEQYF. CDR3 sequence (DNA): TGCGCCAGCAGCCAAGATAAAGCTAGCGGGACATACTACGAGCAGTACTTC.

On this clone: The same CDR3 arises from other DNA sequences in this sample as well. The gene calls are TRBV18 and TRBJ2-7; tentative D call: TRBD1 (6 bases). This CDR3 has 14 amino acids. Germline V gene sequence: CDR1 KGHSH, CDR2 LQKENI. V was pared by 2 bases and J by 1 base, with 9 bases between. The CDR3: CASSPGRGSYEQYF. CDR3 nucleotide sequence: TGTGCCAGCTCACCAGGCAGGGGTTCCTACGAGCAGTACTTC.